The 26 T cell receptor beta chains listed next were all sequenced from one sample in a study of blood T cell repertoires in COVID-19. Some clones are missing from TCRdb's copy, which holds only in-frame ones; the method was immunoSEQ multiplex PCR. Here the sample spans about 440,000 clones, 88% being singletons. Sequenced sample: peripheral blood. These TCRs come from a woman aged 45-65 years with COVID-19, enrolled during active disease.

The V gene is TRBV19, the J gene TRBJ1-2; D not resolved. Per germline, CDR1 LNHDA and CDR2 SQIVND (reference sequence). The CDR3 contains 14 residues. Trimming cost V 7 bases and J 2 bases, with 14 bases left between them. The CDR3 DNA follows: TGTGCCAGTACCCCAGCGAATTTCAACTATGGCTACACCTTC. Encoded protein: CASTPANFNYGYTF. Variable domain in full (rest from reference TRBV19 and TRBJ1-2): DGGITQSPKYLFRKEGQNVTLSCEQNLNHDAMYWYRQDPGQGLRLIYYSQIVNDFQKGDIAEGYSVSREKKESFPLTVTSAQKNPTAFYLCASTPANFNYGYTFGSGTRLTVV.

The chain uses TRBV3-1 (or the pseudogene TRBV3-2) and TRBJ1-3; D possibly corresponds to TRBD1 (5 bases). V gave up 5 bases and J gave up 3 bases, with 14 bases separating them. From germline, CDR1 is LGHDT and CDR2 YNNKEL (reference sequence). The CDR3 totals 15 residues. CDR3 sequence (DNA): TGTGCCAGCAGCTACTACGGGGGGGGTGGAAACACCATATATTTT. Its protein is CASSYYGGGGNTIYF.

This sequence joins TRBV10-3 and TRBJ1-2; D uncertain. Germline loops: CDR1 ENHRY, CDR2 SYGVKD. The CDR3 spans 14 residues. The germline V and J ends were trimmed by 4 bases and 6 bases, with 15 bases remaining between them. CDR3 sequence reads: CAISAGKREHGYTF. The CDR3 nucleotides are TGTGCCATCAGTGCCGGTAAGAGAGAGCATGGCTACACCTTC.

This clone has just one count. The chain recombines TRBV11-2 with TRBJ1-1; D is ambiguous. CDR3 length equals 16 residues. The V and J ends lost 3 bases and 0 bases respectively, with 14 bases between them. CDR1 and CDR2 from the germline V gene are SGHAT and FQNNGV. CDR3 coding DNA: TGTGCCAGCAGCTTCTCGAGGAAGGTCATGAACACTGAAGCTTTCTTT. Its translation: CASSFSRKVMNTEAFF.

The CDR3 DNA follows: TGTGCCATCAGGGAAACTAGCGGGGGGAATACGCAGTATTTT. Encoded protein: CAIRETSGGNTQYF. The chain recombines TRBV10-3 with TRBJ2-3; 12 bases fit TRBD2. J lost 7 bases, V lost 6 bases, and 5 bases had no gene match. In germline, CDR1 is ENHRY, CDR2 SYGVKD. The CDR3 covers 14 residues.

This sequence joins TRBV7-6 and TRBJ1-6; 8 bases line up with TRBD1. Germline CDR1 SGHVS, CDR2 FNYEAQ. V lost 6 bases to trimming and J lost 8 bases; unmatched junction nucleotides: 3. The CDR3 length is 13 residues. The CDR3 DNA is TGTGCCAGCAGTCTACAGGGGGATTCACCCCTCCACTTT. This translates into CASSLQGDSPLHF.

The CDR3 here is CASTRAGGDSGANVLTF. The CDR3 DNA sequence: TGTGCCAGCACTCGGGCGGGTGGGGACTCTGGGGCCAACGTCCTGACTTTC. The rearrangement uses TRBV7-9 and TRBJ2-6; possible D gene TRBD2, 5 bases. The CDR3 runs 17 residues. CDR1 and CDR2 from the germline V gene are SEHNR and FQNEAQ (reference sequence). V was shortened by 7 bases and J by 0 bases, with 16 bases between the two germline ends.

The chain uses TRBV11-3 and TRBJ2-3; 12 positions agree with TRBD2. Trimming took 5 bases from V and 2 from J; bases not matched to a gene: 8. The CDR3 spans 17 residues. Germline V gives CDR1 SGHNT, CDR2 YENEEA. CDR3 sequence (DNA): TGTGCCAGCAGCCCGGGACTAGCGGGCTATTACACAGATACGCAGTATTTT. Encoded protein: CASSPGLAGYYTDTQYF.

The chain combines TRBV9 with TRBJ1-1; TRBD1 matches 7 bases. The CDR3 totals 15 residues. Looked up from germline, CDR1 is SGDLS and CDR2 is YYNGEE. Trimming cost V 4 bases and J 5 bases; bases outside gene matches: 11. The CDR3 protein is CASSPWDSPGTEAFF. DNA for the CDR3: TGTGCCAGCAGCCCCTGGGACAGCCCTGGGACTGAAGCTTTCTTT.

In DNA, the CDR3 is TGTGCTAGTGGGACAGGTGGCGCATGGACCCAGTACTTC. It encodes CASGTGGAWTQYF. V is TRBV12-5 and J is TRBJ2-5, with D possibly matching TRBD1 (6 bases). Deletions cut 6 bases from V and 7 bases from J, with 15 bases between. Germline V lookup: CDR1 LGHNT, CDR2 FRNRAP. The CDR3 is 13 amino acids.

V is TRBV4-2 and J is TRBJ1-2; maybe TRBD1 (5 bases). The ends were cut back, 0 bases at V and 4 bases at J, with 12 bases in the middle. This CDR3 is built from 15 residues. From germline, CDR1 is LGHNA and CDR2 YNFKEQ. Here the CDR3 DNA reads TGTGCCAGCAGCCAAGATACAGGCAGTCGCTATGGCTACACCTTC. This gives the protein CASSQDTGSRYGYTF.

The V and J genes are TRBV3-1 (or the pseudogene TRBV3-2) and TRBJ2-3; 8 bases match TRBD2. This CDR3 has 19 residues. CDR1 and CDR2 (germline): LGHDT, YNNKEL (reference sequence). Trimming cost V 0 bases and J 0 bases; bases outside gene matches: 11. The CDR3 bases are TGTGCCAGCAGCCAAGACTCTGGAGGAGTAGCGGGGAGCACAGATACGCAGTATTTT. Translation: CASSQDSGGVAGSTDTQYF.

A single count supports this clone. The chain employs TRBV19 and TRBJ2-2, with D maybe TRBD2 (5 bases). The CDR3 runs to 13 residues. V lost 6 bases to trimming and J lost 7 bases, with 12 bases between them. Per the germline V gene, CDR1 is LNHDA and CDR2 is SQIVND (reference sequence). The CDR3 is CASSSDRGGELFF. CDR3 sequence (DNA): TGTGCCAGTAGCTCTGACCGGGGCGGGGAGCTGTTTTTT.

The chain is built from TRBV28 and TRBJ1-1, with 8 bases matching TRBD1. The CDR3 spans 15 residues. In germline, CDR1 is MDHEN, CDR2 SYDVKM. The V gene end was trimmed by 5 bases and the J gene end by 2 bases; junction bases not matched to a gene: 7. The CDR3 region is CASSLQGGGNTEAFF. Here the CDR3 DNA reads TGTGCCAGCAGTCTACAGGGGGGGGGAAACACTGAAGCTTTCTTT. Complete variable domain (other parts from reference TRBV28 and TRBJ1-1): DVKVTQSSRYLVKRTGEKVFLECVQDMDHENMFWYRQDPGLGLRLIYFSYDVKMKEKGDIPEGYSVSREKKERFSLILESASTNQTSMYLCASSLQGGGNTEAFFGQGTRLTVV.

This sequence joins TRBV5-5 and TRBJ1-2; D is unclear. V lost 4 bases to trimming and J lost 4 bases, with 8 bases between them. This CDR3 spans 12 amino acids. Germline CDR1 SGHKS, CDR2 YYEKEE (reference sequence). The CDR3 nucleotides read TGTGCCAGCAGCGAGACGGGCTATGGCTACACCTTC. Protein sequence: CASSETGYGYTF. Full variable domain (outside the CDR3, taken from reference TRBV5-5 and TRBJ1-2): DAGVTQSPTHLIKTRGQQVTLRCSPISGHKSVSWYQQVLGQGPQFIFQYYEKEERGRGNFPDRFSARQFPNYSSELNVNALLLGDSALYLCASSETGYGYTFGSGTRLTVV.

CDR3: CASSSSPLADTQYF. For the CDR3, the DNA is TGCGCCAGCAGCTCCTCACCGTTAGCAGATACGCAGTATTTT. This chain links TRBV5-1 with TRBJ2-3, with unresolved D. The CDR3 is 14 residues long. CDR1 SGHRS and CDR2 YFSETQ come from the germline V gene. The V end lost 3 bases, the J end lost 4 bases, and 12 bases lay between the germline ends.

V and J are TRBV4-1 and TRBJ2-1, with D unclear. CDR1 and CDR2 from the germline V gene are MGHRA and YSYEKL. The CDR3 totals 17 residues. Deletions cut 1 base from V and 4 bases from J, with 17 bases between. The CDR3 DNA sequence: TGCGCCAGCAGCCAAGTCTTGGCCGGAGTCAGTTACAATGAGCAGTTCTTC. Its protein is CASSQVLAGVSYNEQFF.

There are many counts of this clone. The chain employs TRBV27 and TRBJ1-2, with 9 bases fitting TRBD1. This CDR3 has 19 amino acids. Per the germline V gene, CDR1 is MNHEY and CDR2 is SMNVEV (reference sequence). After removal of 0 bases from V and 0 bases from J, the junction contained 11 bases not matched to a gene. CDR3: CASSLSPGQGLGTNYGYTF. The CDR3 bases are TGTGCCAGCAGTTTATCCCCAGGACAGGGGTTGGGGACTAACTATGGCTACACCTTC.

The chain uses TRBV27 and TRBJ2-6; D is unclear. The V gene lost 6 bases and the J gene lost 0 bases, with 9 bases spanning the gap. The CDR3 extends over 15 amino acids. Germline CDR1 and CDR2: MNHEY and SMNVEV (reference sequence). The CDR3 region is CASSPDTSGANVLTF. The CDR3 DNA reads as TGTGCCAGCAGCCCAGACACCTCTGGGGCCAACGTCCTGACTTTC.

The chain links TRBV6-5 to TRBJ1-2, with a tentative D call TRBD1 (6 bases). The V gene's germline CDR1 is MNHEY and CDR2 SVGAGI. CDR3 length: 16 residues. Trimming took 0 bases from V and 0 from J, leaving 11 bases between them. CDR3 sequence (DNA): TGTGCCAGCAGTTACTCCCACGGGACATCTAACTATGGCTACACCTTC. It specifies CASSYSHGTSNYGYTF.

The chain has TRBV5-5 and TRBJ2-2, with TRBD1 as a possible D gene (5 bases). This CDR3 is 15 amino acids long. Germline lookup yields CDR1 SGHKS and CDR2 YYEKEE (reference sequence). The V gene lost 0 bases and the J gene lost 5 bases, with 11 bases spanning the gap. CDR3 in amino acids: CASSLDGAQTGELFF. In DNA form, the CDR3 reads TGTGCCAGCAGCTTGGATGGGGCGCAGACCGGGGAGCTGTTTTTT.

The J gene is TRBJ2-1, the V gene TRBV2, with a possible D match to TRBD2 (5 bases). With 6 bases removed from V and 9 bases from J, the gap between germline ends came to 9 bases. Looked up from germline, CDR1 is SNHLY and CDR2 is FYNNEI. The CDR3 is made up of 11 amino acids. CDR3 amino acids: CASSPRGEQFF. In DNA, the CDR3 is TGTGCCAGCAGCCCTCGGGGTGAGCAGTTCTTC.

This rearrangement joins TRBV4-2 to TRBJ2-7; 9 bases line up with TRBD2. The CDR3 spans 15 residues. The junction had 5 bases not matched to a gene; V was cut back by 2 bases and J by 3 bases. CDR1 LGHNA and CDR2 YNFKEQ come from the germline V gene. This CDR3 reads CASSQFAGGNYEQYF. CDR3 DNA: TGTGCCAGCAGCCAATTTGCGGGGGGGAACTACGAGCAGTACTTC.

J is TRBJ1-6 and V is TRBV18; 10 nucleotides line up with TRBD1. The CDR3 spans 16 residues. Germline values: CDR1 KGHSH, CDR2 LQKENI. The junction had 7 bases not matched to a gene; V was cut back by 5 bases and J by 6 bases. The CDR3 loop is CASSSRDRGLNSPLHF. The CDR3 DNA reads as TGTGCCAGCTCATCCCGGGACAGGGGTCTTAATTCACCCCTCCACTTT.

The rearrangement uses TRBV6-5 and TRBJ1-5; D unresolved. Germline V CDR1 and CDR2: MNHEY, SVGAGI. The CDR3 loop spans 13 amino acids. Trimming removed 8 bases from V and 5 bases from J, with 13 bases in between. The CDR3 loop is CASARERDQPQHF. CDR3 in DNA: TGTGCCAGCGCTAGGGAGAGAGATCAGCCCCAGCATTTT.

V gene TRBV11-2 combines with J gene TRBJ1-1, with D possibly being TRBD1 (5 bases). Trimming cost V 3 bases and J 7 bases, with 12 bases left between them. The CDR3 has 13 residues. Germline assignment: CDR1 SGHAT and CDR2 FQNNGV. The CDR3 sequence: CASSFGAQGEAFF. The CDR3 DNA follows: TGTGCCAGCAGCTTTGGAGCCCAGGGTGAAGCTTTCTTT.